A selection of T cell receptor beta chains follows, all from one sample in a study of blood T cell repertoires in COVID-19. Here immunoSEQ multiplex PCR was the method, and the copy in TCRdb shows in-frame clones only, minus some. The sample contains around 57,000 clones, roughly 84% of which appear only once. Sequencing input: peripheral blood. These receptors were taken from a man over 45 with active COVID-19. CDR3s include the opening cysteine and the closing phenylalanine or tryptophan. Each record gives: clone size, D gene, V gene, J gene, CDR3 protein, CDR3 DNA. The D gene is left open where the match is weak. Some rows have no size entry. The others give once, few or many, or a class for an expanded clone.

-	TRBD1	TRBV3-1/TRBV3-2	TRBJ1-1	CASSRRLTGGNTEAFF	TGTGCCAGCAGCCGACGACTGACAGGGGGGAACACTGAAGCTTTCTTT
-	-	TRBV7-2	TRBJ1-6	CASSLLGRNNSPLHF	TGTGCCAGCAGCTTACTGGGGCGGAATAATTCACCCCTCCACTTT
-	TRBD1	TRBV5-4	TRBJ2-2	CASSLPTGLGNTGELFF	TGTGCCAGCAGCTTACCGACAGGGCTGGGAAACACCGGGGAGCTGTTTTTT
-	TRBD1	TRBV28	TRBJ1-6	CASSSYRGPNSPLHF	TGTGCCAGCAGTTCATACAGGGGACCCAATTCACCCCTCCACTTT
-	TRBD1	TRBV15	TRBJ1-2	CATSRVQGAEGYTF	TGTGCCACCAGCAGAGTACAGGGGGCCGAAGGCTACACCTTC
-	-	TRBV5-1	TRBJ2-3	CASSLAGVGTDTQYF	TGCGCCAGCAGCTTGGCAGGGGTAGGGACAGATACGCAGTATTTT
few	-	TRBV7-2	TRBJ2-3	CASSSVFSPTDTQYF	TGTGCCAGCAGCTCTGTTTTTAGCCCCACAGATACGCAGTATTTT
-	TRBD2	TRBV7-2	TRBJ2-1	CASSFRTSGANEQFF	TGTGCCAGCAGCTTTCGGACTAGCGGGGCTAATGAGCAGTTCTTC
-	-	TRBV5-8	TRBJ1-4	CASSRHLTNEKLFF	TGTGCCAGCAGCCGACATTTAACTAATGAAAAACTGTTTTTT
-	TRBD2	TRBV6-4	TRBJ2-3	CASSDTSGSGAGTDTQYF	TGTGCCAGCAGTGACACTAGCGGGAGTGGTGCAGGCACAGATACGCAGTATTTT
-	-	TRBV4-1	TRBJ1-2	CASSQWGRGNYGYTF	TGCGCCAGCAGCCAATGGGGTCGGGGGAACTATGGCTACACCTTC
few	-	TRBV6-4	TRBJ1-1	CASSDSKRGRDTEAFF	TGTGCCAGCAGTGACTCGAAAAGGGGGAGGGACACTGAAGCTTTCTTT
-	-	TRBV6-1	TRBJ2-3	CASSEVATSTDTQYF	TGTGCCAGCAGTGAAGTAGCGACTAGCACAGATACGCAGTATTTT
-	TRBD1	TRBV11-3	TRBJ2-2	CASSLTGVTGELFF	TGTGCCAGCAGCCTGACAGGGGTCACCGGGGAGCTGTTTTTT
-	-	TRBV6-1	TRBJ2-2	CASSEDRAGELFF	TGTGCCAGCAGTGAAGACAGGGCAGGGGAGCTGTTTTTT
once	TRBD2	TRBV5-1	TRBJ2-3	CASRSGGLSRADTQYF	TGCGCCAGCAGGTCGGGGGGACTTTCACGTGCAGATACGCAGTATTTT
-	TRBD1	TRBV14	TRBJ1-2	CASSRQGWSEGYTF	TGTGCCAGCAGCAGACAGGGGTGGTCGGAGGGCTACACCTTC
-	-	TRBV4-3	TRBJ2-2	CASSQEGGTGELFF	TGCGCCAGCAGCCAAGAAGGGGGAACCGGGGAGCTGTTTTTT
once	-	TRBV28	TRBJ2-3	CASSHPKHPNTDTQYF	TGTGCCAGCAGTCACCCCAAGCACCCTAACACAGATACGCAGTATTTT
-	TRBD1	TRBV12-3/TRBV12-4	TRBJ1-2	CASSLATGVRTF	TGTGCCAGCAGTTTAGCGACAGGGGTCCGGACCTTC
-	TRBD2	TRBV5-4	TRBJ2-5	CASSISSGGLQETQYF	TGTGCCAGCAGCATCTCTAGCGGGGGGTTGCAAGAGACCCAGTACTTC
-	-	TRBV28	TRBJ1-5	CASERVGISLDQPQHF	TGTGCCAGCGAGAGGGTTGGAATCAGCCTCGACCAGCCCCAGCATTTT
-	-	TRBV5-1	TRBJ2-7	CASSLFYSYEQYF	TGCGCCAGCAGCTTGTTCTACAGCTACGAGCAGTACTTC
few	-	TRBV2	TRBJ2-7	CASSPGSRQYF	TGTGCCAGCAGTCCAGGATCTCGGCAGTACTTC